Listed below are T cell receptor beta chains from one sample, sequenced in a study of control samples from healthy donors and cancer patients. Data came from immunoSEQ multiplex PCR; TCRdb stores just in-frame clones and leaves some out. The table has about 180,000 clones, nearly 90% seen once; the top ten hold 1.1% to 1.5%. Sample: blood. Every receptor here comes from a woman aged 50 to 65 in good health. CDR3s include the opening cysteine and the closing phenylalanine or tryptophan. A clone size is listed for some rows: how often the clone was seen (once, few, many), or a class if it is expanded.

len	j_gene	abundance	v_gene	CDR3aa
16	TRBJ2-3	.	TRBV5-1	CASSLDTGDLTDTQYF
14	TRBJ1-1	.	TRBV9	CASSAGDLNTEAFF
15	TRBJ1-1	.	TRBV6-5	CASSYSGLGTTEAFF
17	TRBJ2-1	.	TRBV11-2	CASSLRGSGTPYNEQFF
14	TRBJ2-7	.	TRBV6-5	CASSKQGLDYEQYF
12	TRBJ1-2	.	TRBV7-2	CASSPDLVGYTF
12	TRBJ1-1	.	TRBV12-3/TRBV12-4	CASSPSGGVAFF
16	TRBJ1-5	.	TRBV7-9	CASSGLRDRGDQPQHF
16	TRBJ2-3	.	TRBV7-2	CASSLAGTSFMGTQYF
11	TRBJ2-7	.	TRBV6-2/TRBV6-3	CASSHGGEQYF
14	TRBJ1-1	.	TRBV30	CAWSVVRGSREAFF
15	TRBJ2-5	.	TRBV4-2	CASSQGNREQETQYF
12	TRBJ1-1	.	TRBV10-3	CAVEGVGTEAFF
19	TRBJ1-6	once	TRBV4-1	CASSQLQIQGKGYNSPLHF
16	TRBJ2-5	.	TRBV6-6	CASSYSNPGAGETQYF
13	TRBJ1-5	.	TRBV19	CASSIRQNQPQHF
13	TRBJ2-1	.	TRBV7-2	CASSPGTSSEQFF
12	TRBJ2-5	.	TRBV12-3/TRBV12-4	CASRRGGETQYF
15	TRBJ1-4	.	TRBV6-5	CASRHLFPTNEKLFF
16	TRBJ2-1	.	TRBV7-2	CASSLAASGRAGEQFF
11	TRBJ1-5	.	TRBV28	CASRRDQPQHF
13	TRBJ2-7	.	TRBV2	CAINRGREYEQYF
16	TRBJ2-3	.	TRBV3-1/TRBV3-2	CASSQGSGARTDTQYF
15	TRBJ1-5	.	TRBV7-2	CASSVRTGRGQPQHF
17	TRBJ2-5	.	TRBV7-2	CASSTRLAGPSGETQYF
14	TRBJ1-4	.	TRBV7-2	CASSLGGGHEKLFF